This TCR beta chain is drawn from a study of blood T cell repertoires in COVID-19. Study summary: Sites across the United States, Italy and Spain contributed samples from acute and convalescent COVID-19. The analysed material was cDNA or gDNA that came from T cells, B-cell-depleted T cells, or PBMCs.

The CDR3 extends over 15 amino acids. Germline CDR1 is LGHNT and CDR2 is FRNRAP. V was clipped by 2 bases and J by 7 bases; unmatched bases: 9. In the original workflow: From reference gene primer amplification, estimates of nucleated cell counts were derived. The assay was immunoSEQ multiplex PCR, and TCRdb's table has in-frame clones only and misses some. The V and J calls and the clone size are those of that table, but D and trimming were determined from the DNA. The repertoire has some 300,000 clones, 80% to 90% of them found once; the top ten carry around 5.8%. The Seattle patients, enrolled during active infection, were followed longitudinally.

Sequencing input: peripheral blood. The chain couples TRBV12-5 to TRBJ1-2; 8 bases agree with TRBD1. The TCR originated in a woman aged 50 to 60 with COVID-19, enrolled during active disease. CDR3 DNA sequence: TGTGCTAGTGGTTTGACCCAGGACAGGGAAGGTGGCTACACCTTC. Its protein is CASGLTQDREGGYTF. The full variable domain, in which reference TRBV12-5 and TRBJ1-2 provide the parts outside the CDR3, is DARVTQTPRHKVTEMGQEVTMRCQPILGHNTVFWYRQTMMQGLELLAYFRNRAPLDDSGMPKDRFSAEMPDATLATLKIQPSEPRDSAVYFCASGLTQDREGGYTFGSGTRLTVV.